The 27 T cell receptor beta chains reported below all come from one sample, sequenced in a study of shared clonotypes between healthy human individuals. Sequencing was performed with immunoSEQ multiplex PCR; in TCRdb, only in-frame clones are kept and a portion is missing. The repertoire consists of about 600,000 clones, with 95% occurring once and the leading ten covering around 0.097%. Naive CD8 populations comprised CD45RO-negative cells positively selected for CCR7, excluding terminally differentiated effector memory CD45RA+ cells. Sequencing was carried out using naive CD8+ T cells sorted from blood. These receptors were obtained from a woman aged 25 to 39 in good health.

V and J are TRBV19 and TRBJ1-5, with a tentative D call TRBD1 (6 bases). This CDR3 has 17 amino acids. V lost 3 bases and J lost 1, with 16 bases in between. Germline V gene sequence: CDR1 LNHDA, CDR2 SQIVND (reference sequence). The CDR3 DNA is TGTGCCAGTAGTATCACAGGGCCCATGGGGAGCAATCAGCCCCAGCATTTT. Amino acids: CASSITGPMGSNQPQHF.

V and J are TRBV10-2 and TRBJ2-3; weak D call: TRBD2 (6 bases). V dropped 9 bases and J dropped 4 bases, with 11 bases sitting between them. Germline V gene data show CDR1 as WSHSY and CDR2 as SAAADI. The CDR3 covers 12 residues. For the CDR3, the DNA is TGCGCCAGTTGTCGGGAGCCAGATACGCAGTATTTT. Protein product: CASCREPDTQYF.

V usage is TRBV15 and J usage is TRBJ2-3; D is unresolved. V gave up 0 bases and J gave up 5 bases, with 6 bases separating them. This CDR3 has 13 residues. Germline V gives CDR1 LNHNV, CDR2 YYDKDF (reference sequence). CDR3: CATSRDDVDTQYF. CDR3 in DNA: TGTGCCACCAGCAGAGACGATGTAGATACGCAGTATTTT.

This clone was seen only a few times. The chain couples TRBV7-8 to TRBJ2-1; no clear D. Germline values: CDR1 SGHVS, CDR2 FQNEAQ. The CDR3 consists of 15 residues. V gave up 1 base and J gave up 5 bases, with 12 bases separating them. CDR3 nucleotides: TGTGCCAGCAGCTTAGAGAATGGCAATAACAATGAGCAGTTCTTC. This codes for CASSLENGNNNEQFF. Together with reference TRBV7-8 and TRBJ2-1, the CDR3 gives the full variable domain: GAGVSQSPRYKVAKRGQDVALRCDPISGHVSLFWYQQALGQGPEFLTYFQNEAQLDKSGLPSDRFFAERPEGSVSTLKIQRTQQEDSAVYLCASSLENGNNNEQFFGPGTRLTVL.

CDR3 nucleotide sequence: TGTGCCAGTAGTAGTAGCCCCTACAATGAGCAGTTCTTC. Translating it yields CASSSSPYNEQFF. This chain links TRBV19 with TRBJ2-1, with D uncertain. CDR3 size: 13 residues. CDR1 LNHDA and CDR2 SQIVND come from the germline V gene (reference sequence). V lost 4 bases to trimming and J lost 2 bases, with 6 bases between them.

V is TRBV9 and J is TRBJ1-1, with 7 bases identical to TRBD1. Germline-derived CDR1 and CDR2 are SGDLS and YYNGEE. The junction had 8 bases not matched to a gene; V was cut back by 3 bases and J by 3 bases. The CDR3 contains 15 residues. The CDR3 DNA follows: TGTGCCAGCAGCGCCTTGACAGGGAGACACACTGAAGCTTTCTTT. Encoded protein: CASSALTGRHTEAFF.

The rearrangement uses TRBV10-2 and TRBJ2-7, with D perhaps TRBD2 (6 bases). The CDR3 has 13 amino acids. The V end lost 0 bases, the J end lost 4 bases, and 7 bases lay between the germline ends. CDR1 is WSHSY and CDR2 is SAAADI in the germline V gene. The CDR3 loop is CASSESREYEQYF. CDR3 bases: TGCGCCAGCAGTGAGTCGCGGGAATACGAGCAGTACTTC.

The chain couples TRBV5-1 to TRBJ2-7, with a weak D call TRBD1 (6 bases). The germline V and J ends were trimmed by 0 bases and 6 bases, with 7 bases remaining between them. Germline CDR1 and CDR2: SGHRS and YFSETQ. This CDR3 spans 12 amino acids. CDR3 nucleotide sequence: TGCGCCAGCAGCTTGGGGACAGCCGAGCAGTACTTC. It translates to CASSLGTAEQYF.

V and J are TRBV5-1 and TRBJ1-6; unclear D gene. CDR1 and CDR2 from the germline V gene are SGHRS and YFSETQ. The CDR3 is made up of 16 amino acids. The V end lost 4 bases, the J end lost 4 bases, and 15 bases lay between the germline ends. Here the CDR3 reads CASSLKGQEYNSPLHF. The CDR3 DNA reads as TGCGCCAGCAGCCTAAAAGGGCAAGAATATAATTCACCCCTCCACTTT. The full variable domain, completed using reference TRBV5-1 and TRBJ1-6, is KAGVTQTPRYLIKTRGQQVTLSCSPISGHRSVSWYQQTPGQGLQFLFEYFSETQRNKGNFPGRFSGRQFSNSRSEMNVSTLELGDSALYLCASSLKGQEYNSPLHFGNGTRLTVT.

This chain links TRBV28 with TRBJ2-7; D is perhaps TRBD1 (6 bases). This CDR3 region has 14 residues. Germline V gene sequence: CDR1 MDHEN, CDR2 SYDVKM. V lost 2 bases and J 3 bases, leaving 11 bases between the germline ends. For the CDR3, the DNA is TGTGCCAGCAGTTTAACAGGGACCCACTACGAGCAGTACTTC. Translating gives CASSLTGTHYEQYF.

This clone was counted once. The V gene is TRBV13, the J gene TRBJ2-2; D is possibly TRBD2 (7 bases). With 6 bases removed from V and 6 bases from J, the gap between germline ends came to 11 bases. From germline, CDR1 is PRHDT and CDR2 FYEKMQ (reference sequence). This CDR3 has 13 amino acids. The CDR3, as DNA: TGTGCCAGCAGAACCGGGGGGCCCGGGGAGCTGTTTTTT. Translating gives CASRTGGPGELFF.

The genes are TRBV9 and TRBJ2-1, with 7 bases matching TRBD2. The CDR3 consists of 16 residues. CDR1 SGDLS and CDR2 YYNGEE come from the germline V gene. V gave up 0 bases and J gave up 0 bases; unmatched junction bases: 3. The CDR3, as DNA: TGTGCCAGCAGCGTAGGGGGCGGGAGCTCCTACAATGAGCAGTTCTTC. Its protein product is CASSVGGGSSYNEQFF.

The chain carries TRBV7-9 and TRBJ1-5; D is unresolved. The CDR3 runs 14 residues. V shed 5 bases and J shed 4 bases, with 12 bases lying between them. Per germline, CDR1 SEHNR and CDR2 FQNEAQ (reference sequence). CDR3 in amino acids: CASSPDGTNQPQHF. CDR3 nucleotides: TGTGCCAGCAGCCCAGACGGAACGAATCAGCCCCAGCATTTT.

The rearrangement joins TRBV7-9 to TRBJ2-1; 9 bases are shared with TRBD1. This CDR3 contains 18 residues. The germline V gene has CDR1 SEHNR and CDR2 FQNEAQ (reference sequence). The trim removed 1 base at V and 1 base at J, leaving 8 bases unmatched. The CDR3 loop is CASSLVVVGTGSYNEQFF. The CDR3 coding sequence is TGTGCCAGCAGCTTAGTGGTAGTTGGGACAGGGTCCTACAATGAGCAGTTCTTC.

Only one count was recorded for this clone. This chain joins TRBV9 and TRBJ1-2; D uncertain. Germline lookup yields CDR1 SGDLS and CDR2 YYNGEE. V was pared by 3 bases and J by 7 bases, with 10 bases between. CDR3 size: 12 residues. CDR3 region: CASSGRSAGYTF. The CDR3 DNA reads TGTGCCAGCAGCGGACGGTCTGCTGGCTACACCTTC.

The chain links TRBV10-3 to TRBJ1-4, with TRBD1 matching over 8 bases. There are 16 residues in the CDR3. J lost 7 bases, V lost 1 base, and 8 bases had no gene match. Per the germline V gene, CDR1 is ENHRY and CDR2 is SYGVKD. CDR3 sequence reads: CAISELNDRGVEKLFF. The CDR3 DNA reads TGTGCCATCAGTGAGTTGAACGACAGGGGTGTTGAAAAACTGTTTTTT.

The chain recombines TRBV7-9 with TRBJ2-1, with no clear D. Germline assignment: CDR1 SEHNR and CDR2 FQNEAQ (reference sequence). The CDR3 is 12 residues long. V lost 4 bases and J lost 10, with 11 bases in between. The CDR3: CASSSLGIEQFF. The CDR3 DNA reads TGTGCCAGCAGCTCCCTAGGAATCGAGCAGTTCTTC.

V and J are TRBV5-6 and TRBJ2-2, with 7 bases that match TRBD1. J lost 1 base, V lost 3 bases, and 0 bases had no gene match. The CDR3 covers 14 residues. The germline CDR1 and CDR2 sequences are SGHDT and YYEEEE. DNA of the CDR3: TGTGCCAGCAGCTGGGACAGGAACACCGGGGAGCTGTTTTTT. Translation gives CASSWDRNTGELFF.

The CDR3 is CASSLRSGELFF. The CDR3 coding sequence is TGTGCCAGCAGCCTTAGGTCCGGGGAGCTGTTTTTT. V usage is TRBV13 and J usage is TRBJ2-2, with unresolved D. CDR3 length: 12 residues. Germline CDR1 reads PRHDT; CDR2 reads FYEKMQ (reference sequence). V was shortened by 5 bases and J by 6 bases, with 7 bases between the two germline ends.

This chain joins TRBV28 and TRBJ1-1; D perhaps matches TRBD1 (6 bases). With 4 bases removed from V and 0 bases from J, the gap between germline ends came to 15 bases. Germline V gives CDR1 MDHEN, CDR2 SYDVKM. The CDR3 is 16 residues long. CDR3 sequence: CASSSPSDSMNTEAFF. The CDR3 nucleotides read TGTGCCAGCAGTTCCCCCTCGGACAGTATGAACACTGAAGCTTTCTTT.

The chain uses TRBV23-1 and TRBJ1-3; no reliable D call. TRBV23-1 is recorded as an ORF, its role being uncertain. Trimming pared 0 bases from V and 3 bases from J, leaving 15 bases between. This CDR3 is built from 17 residues. CDR3 sequence (DNA): TGCGCCAGCAGTCAATCGTTGCAGGTTCTTTTTGGAAACACCATATATTTT. Protein sequence: CASSQSLQVLFGNTIYF.

Here the CDR3 reads CASSFGGVVYEQYF. CDR3 sequence (DNA): TGTGCCAGCAGCTTTGGGGGAGTAGTGTACGAGCAGTACTTC. This rearrangement joins TRBV7-2 to TRBJ2-7, with D perhaps TRBD1 or TRBD2 (5 bases each). The CDR3 extends over 14 amino acids. Between the trimmed V and J ends, which lost 3 bases and 4 bases, there was a span of 13 bases. Germline loops: CDR1 SGHTA, CDR2 FQGNSA.

The rearrangement uses TRBV28 and TRBJ1-1; D may be TRBD1 (5 bases). The germline CDR1 and CDR2 sequences are MDHEN and SYDVKM. The CDR3 extends over 19 amino acids. Trimming stripped 5 bases from V and 6 bases from J, with 31 bases between. For the CDR3, the DNA is TGTGCCAGCAGTCCGGAACCGCCGGGGCCCGAGGGATTACGGGCTGAAGCTTTCTTT. Translating it yields CASSPEPPGPEGLRAEAFF.

The chain is built from TRBV19 and TRBJ2-5; 8 bases line up with TRBD1. CDR3 length: 16 amino acids. J lost 1 base, V lost 8 bases, and 12 bases had no gene match. CDR1 is LNHDA and CDR2 is SQIVND in the germline V gene (reference sequence). CDR3 residues: CASGIGQGAFQETQYF. As DNA, the CDR3 is TGTGCCAGTGGGATTGGGCAGGGGGCCTTCCAAGAGACCCAGTACTTC.

V and J are TRBV4-2 and TRBJ2-1, with D possibly being TRBD2 (6 bases). The CDR3 extends over 15 amino acids. The germline V and J ends were trimmed by 4 bases and 4 bases, with 14 bases remaining between them. Germline-derived CDR1 and CDR2 are LGHNA and YNFKEQ. The CDR3 nucleotides read TGTGCCAGCAGCCTACCGGGACTCCCTTACAATGAGCAGTTCTTC. This sequence encodes CASSLPGLPYNEQFF.

V gene TRBV6-1 combines with J gene TRBJ2-7; 12 bases match TRBD2. CDR1 and CDR2 from the germline V gene are MNHNS and SASEGT. The CDR3 is 17 amino acids. With 0 bases clipped from V and 2 bases from J, the junction kept 5 bases outside the gene matches. The CDR3 region has the DNA TGTGCCAGCAGTGAAGCGCCCCTAGCGGGAGGGCCCTACGAGCAGTACTTC. This gives the protein CASSEAPLAGGPYEQYF.

The count of this clone is one. The rearrangement links TRBV7-8 to TRBJ2-7; either TRBD1 or TRBD2 may supply D (5 bases each). The CDR3 totals 15 residues. Germline CDR1 and CDR2: SGHVS and FQNEAQ. Trimming removed 3 bases at V and 3 bases at J, with 15 bases between. In DNA, the CDR3 is TGTGCCAGCAGCTTTGCAGGGAGCCCCCTCTACGAGCAGTACTTC. Its protein is CASSFAGSPLYEQYF.